A selection of T cell receptor beta chains follows, all from one sample in a study of identical twins. TCRdb called the 5' RACE reads again in MiXCR, with one record for every CDR3 protein. Of about 890,000 distinct CDR3 sequences listed, 10% to 15% are singletons. The same sample was also studied in work on yellow fever vaccine responses in identical twins.

Source material: PBMCs. Source of these receptors: a young woman in good health. CDR3s include the opening cysteine and the closing phenylalanine or tryptophan. A D gene is named only where the DNA matches it firmly. Only part of the rows carry a size: once, few, many, or a class if the clone is expanded.

V gene: TRBV28
clone size: few
D gene: -
J gene: TRBJ1-1
CDR3 DNA: TGTGCCAGCAGTTTCCCCGCAAGACAGAACCCGAACACTGAAGCTTTCTTT
CDR3 protein: CASSFPARQNPNTEAFF

V gene: TRBV28
clone size: many
D gene: -
J gene: TRBJ2-2
CDR3 DNA: TGTGCCAGCAGCCTCCCCGCGGAGGTGAACACCGGGGAGCTGTTTTTT
CDR3 protein: CASSLPAEVNTGELFF

V gene: TRBV20-1
clone size: -
D gene: TRBD2
J gene: TRBJ2-3
CDR3 DNA: TGCAGTGCTAGTCTGACTAGCGGGGGGACAGATACGCAGTATTTT
CDR3 protein: CSASLTSGGTDTQYF

V gene: TRBV24-1
clone size: few
D gene: -
J gene: TRBJ2-1
CDR3 DNA: TGTGCCACCAGTGAACTCGGCGGGGGCTCGGGGGTAACCAATGAGCAGTTCTTC
CDR3 protein: CATSELGGGSGVTNEQFF

V gene: TRBV7-9
clone size: few
D gene: TRBD2
J gene: TRBJ2-5
CDR3 DNA: TGTGCCAGCAGCCCGCCGGCGGGGGTAGAGACCCAGTACTTC
CDR3 protein: CASSPPAGVETQYF

V gene: TRBV28
clone size: -
D gene: TRBD1
J gene: TRBJ2-1
CDR3 DNA: TGTGCCAGCAGTGTCGGGACAGTCAATGAGCAGTTCTTC
CDR3 protein: CASSVGTVNEQFF

V gene: TRBV21-1
clone size: -
D gene: -
J gene: TRBJ1-6
CDR3 DNA: TGTGCCAGCAGCAAAGGACAGGGTATTATATCCTATAATTCACCCCTCCACTTT
CDR3 protein: CASSKGQGIISYNSPLHF

V gene: TRBV7-9
clone size: -
D gene: -
J gene: TRBJ2-1
CDR3 DNA: TGTGCCAGCACCACCGGCGGGACTGAGCAGTTCTTC
CDR3 protein: CASTTGGTEQFF

V gene: TRBV4-1
clone size: many
D gene: -
J gene: TRBJ2-3
CDR3 DNA: TGCGCCAGCAGCCAAGATCCCACAGATACGCAGTATTTT
CDR3 protein: CASSQDPTDTQYF

V gene: TRBV20-1
clone size: many
D gene: -
J gene: TRBJ2-1
CDR3 DNA: TGCAGTGCTAGAGATCAGGCACCTTACAATGAGCAGTTCTTC
CDR3 protein: CSARDQAPYNEQFF

V gene: TRBV5-5
clone size: -
D gene: -
J gene: TRBJ2-7
CDR3 DNA: TGTGCCAGCAGCCCTCAGACAGTATACTACGAGCAGTACTTC
CDR3 protein: CASSPQTVYYEQYF

V gene: TRBV5-1
clone size: many
D gene: TRBD1
J gene: TRBJ2-1
CDR3 DNA: TGCGCCAGCAGGGTTGGACAGGGACTTTACAATGAGCAGTTCTTC
CDR3 protein: CASRVGQGLYNEQFF

V gene: TRBV20-1
clone size: few
D gene: TRBD1
J gene: TRBJ2-3
CDR3 DNA: TGCAGTGCCTCTCGGGACAGGGTTATCACAGATACGCAGTATTTT
CDR3 protein: CSASRDRVITDTQYF

V gene: TRBV10-3
clone size: few
D gene: -
J gene: TRBJ2-5
CDR3 DNA: TGTGCCATCGGAAATGACAGGTTCCAAGAGACCCAGTACTTC
CDR3 protein: CAIGNDRFQETQYF

V gene: TRBV12-3/TRBV12-4
clone size: few
D gene: -
J gene: TRBJ2-7
CDR3 DNA: TGTGCCAGCACCAAGGGTACCGGGTACGAGCAGTACTTC
CDR3 protein: CASTKGTGYEQYF

V gene: TRBV27
clone size: -
D gene: -
J gene: TRBJ2-5
CDR3 DNA: TGTGCCAGCAGTTTATCCCCGACTTGGGGAAAGAATCAAGAGACCCAGTACTTC
CDR3 protein: CASSLSPTWGKNQETQYF

V gene: TRBV5-1
clone size: many
D gene: -
J gene: TRBJ1-1
CDR3 DNA: TGCGCCAGCAGCTTGGGCCCGTTGAAGCAGCAAGCTTTCTTT
CDR3 protein: CASSLGPLKQQAFF

V gene: TRBV20-1
clone size: few
D gene: -
J gene: TRBJ2-3
CDR3 DNA: TGCAGTGCTAGAGCCGCCAGAATCACAGATACGCAGTATTTT
CDR3 protein: CSARAARITDTQYF

V gene: TRBV25-1
clone size: -
D gene: TRBD1
J gene: TRBJ2-3
CDR3 DNA: TGTGCCACCTCCCCGGGACAGGGAAACACAGATACGCAGTATTTT
CDR3 protein: CATSPGQGNTDTQYF

V gene: TRBV10-3
clone size: few
D gene: -
J gene: TRBJ2-7
CDR3 DNA: TGTGCCATCAGTGACCCCGGAGGAGGTGGGGGATTGGCGGGACCCTACGAGCAGTACTTC
CDR3 protein: CAISDPGGGGGLAGPYEQYF